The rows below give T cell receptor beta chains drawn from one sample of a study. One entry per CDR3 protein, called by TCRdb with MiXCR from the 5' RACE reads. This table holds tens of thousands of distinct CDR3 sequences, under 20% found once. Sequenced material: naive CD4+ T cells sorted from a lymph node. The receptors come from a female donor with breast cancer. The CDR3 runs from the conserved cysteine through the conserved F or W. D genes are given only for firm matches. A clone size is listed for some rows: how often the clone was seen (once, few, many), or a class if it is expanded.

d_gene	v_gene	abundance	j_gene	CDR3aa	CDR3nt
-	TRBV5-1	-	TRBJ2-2	CASSPGGTGITGEMFF	TGCGCCAGCAGCCCGGGAGGGACAGGGATCACCGGGGAGATGTTTTTT
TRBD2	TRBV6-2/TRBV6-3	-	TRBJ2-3	CASSLGLAGTADTQYF	TGTGCCAGCAGCCTTGGACTAGCGGGTACCGCCGATACGCAGTATTTT
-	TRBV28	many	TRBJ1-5	CASTKQGQPQHF	TGTGCCAGCACCAAACAGGGTCAGCCCCAGCATTTT
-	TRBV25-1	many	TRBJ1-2	CASSGGSDYTF	TGTGCCAGCAGTGGGGGGAGTGACTACACCTTC
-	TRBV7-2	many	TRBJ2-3	CASSLASKDTQYF	TGTGCCAGCAGCTTAGCGTCGAAAGATACGCAGTATTTT
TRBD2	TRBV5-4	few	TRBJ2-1	CASSSQREFHNEQFF	TGTGCCAGCAGCTCCCAGCGGGAGTTTCACAATGAGCAGTTCTTC
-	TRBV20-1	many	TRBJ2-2	CSARQGSGELFF	TGCAGTGCTAGACAGGGCTCCGGGGAGCTGTTTTTT
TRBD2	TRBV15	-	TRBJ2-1	CATSREKAGGSYNEQFF	TGTGCCACCAGCAGAGAAAAGGCGGGAGGGTCCTACAATGAGCAGTTCTTC
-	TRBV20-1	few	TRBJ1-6	CTARDPGNSPLHF	TGCACTGCGAGGGACCCGGGGAATTCACCCCTCCACTTT
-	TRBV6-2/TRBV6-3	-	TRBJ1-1	CASSYSRLGDTEAFF	TGTGCCAGCAGTTACTCGAGGTTGGGTGACACTGAAGCTTTCTTT
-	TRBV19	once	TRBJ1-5	CASSEGIGQPQHF	TGTGCCAGTAGTGAAGGGATAGGTCAGCCCCAGCATTTT
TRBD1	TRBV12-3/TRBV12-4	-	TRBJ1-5	CASSLAGQGNQPQHF	TGTGCCAGCAGTTTAGCGGGACAGGGCAATCAGCCCCAGCATTTT
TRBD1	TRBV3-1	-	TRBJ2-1	CASSLRDRGNNEQFF	TGTGCCAGCAGCCTCCGGGACAGGGGGAACAATGAGCAGTTCTTC
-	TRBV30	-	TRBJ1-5	CAWSGGPSQPQHF	TGTGCCTGGAGTGGGGGGCCGAGTCAGCCCCAGCATTTT
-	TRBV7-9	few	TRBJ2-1	CASSPGSRLNEQFF	TGTGCCAGCAGCCCCGGTTCTAGGCTCAATGAGCAGTTCTTC
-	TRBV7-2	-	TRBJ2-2	CASSLDRPSGELFF	TGTGCCAGCAGCTTAGACCGCCCGTCCGGGGAGCTGTTTTTT
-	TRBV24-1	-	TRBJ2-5	CATSDGGRGIQETQYF	TGTGCCACCAGTGATGGAGGCCGGGGAATACAAGAGACCCAGTACTTC
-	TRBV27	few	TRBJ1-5	CASRGHGSNQPQHF	TGTGCCAGCAGGGGACACGGCAGCAATCAGCCCCAGCATTTT
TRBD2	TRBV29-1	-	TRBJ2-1	CSVVDAGGPNEQFF	TGCAGCGTCGTAGACGCGGGAGGGCCAAATGAGCAGTTCTTC
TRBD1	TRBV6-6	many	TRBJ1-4	CASSSAGQGASTNEKLFF	TGTGCCAGCAGTTCGGCCGGACAGGGGGCATCGACTAATGAAAAACTGTTTTTT
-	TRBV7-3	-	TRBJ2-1	CASSLTVSNYNEQFF	TGTGCCAGCAGCTTAACGGTATCTAATTACAATGAGCAGTTCTTC
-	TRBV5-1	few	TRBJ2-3	CASRQGTDTQYF	TGCGCCAGCAGGCAGGGAACAGATACGCAGTATTTT
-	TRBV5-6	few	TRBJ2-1	CASSGTSISSYNEQFF	TGTGCCAGCAGCGGCACTAGCATCTCCTCCTACAATGAGCAGTTCTTC
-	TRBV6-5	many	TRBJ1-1	CASSLQGHDTEAFF	TGTGCCAGCAGTCTACAGGGCCATGACACTGAAGCTTTCTTT
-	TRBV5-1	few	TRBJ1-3	CASSFGFPSGNTIYF	TGCGCCAGCAGCTTTGGGTTTCCATCTGGAAACACCATATATTTT
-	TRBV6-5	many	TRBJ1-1	CASSYRRRNTEAFF	TGTGCCAGCAGTTACCGGAGGCGGAACACCGAAGCTTTCTTT
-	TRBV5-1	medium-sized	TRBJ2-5	CASSGGPVGTQYF	TGCGCCAGCAGCGGGGGACCCGTGGGGACCCAGTACTTC
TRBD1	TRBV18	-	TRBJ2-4	CASSPGTGWNIQYF	TGTGCCAGCTCACCAGGGACAGGGTGGAACATTCAGTACTTC
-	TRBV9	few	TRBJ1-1	CASSVGMEAVAFF	TGTGCCAGCAGCGTAGGGATGGAGGCCGTAGCTTTCTTT
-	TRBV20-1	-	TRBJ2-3	CSATGTGLYF	TGCAGTGCTACCGGGACTGGTTTGTATTTT
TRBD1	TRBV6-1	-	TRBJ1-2	CASSFAGTANYGYTF	TGTGCCAGCAGTTTCGCCGGGACAGCCAACTATGGCTACACCTTC
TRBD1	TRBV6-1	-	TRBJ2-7	CASSEVTLGAGTVGYEQYF	TGTGCCAGCAGTGAGGTGACTTTGGGGGCCGGGACAGTTGGATACGAGCAGTACTTC
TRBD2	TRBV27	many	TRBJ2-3	CASGRSGSTDTQYF	TGTGCCAGTGGGCGTAGCGGGAGCACAGATACGCAGTATTTT
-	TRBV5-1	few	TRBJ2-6	CASSIDSGANVLTF	TGCGCCAGCAGCATCGACTCTGGGGCCAACGTCCTGACTTTC
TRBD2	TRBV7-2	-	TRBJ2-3	CASSLGTSGSPTDTQYF	TGTGCCAGCAGCTTAGGAACTAGCGGGAGTCCCACAGATACGCAGTATTTT
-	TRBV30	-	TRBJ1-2	CAWSAMPNYGHTF	TGTGCCTGGAGTGCAATGCCTAACTATGGCCACACCTTC
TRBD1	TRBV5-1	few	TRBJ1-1	CASSLGAGRGTFF	TGCGCCAGCAGCTTGGGCGCGGGCAGGGGGACTTTCTTT
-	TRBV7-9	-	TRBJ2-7	CASSLMGAGEQYF	TGTGCCAGCAGCTTAATGGGGGCTGGCGAGCAGTACTTC
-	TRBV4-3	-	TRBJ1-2	CASSQGPGLIGNGYTF	TGCGCCAGCAGCCAAGGCCCTGGCCTAATTGGAAACGGCTACACCTTC
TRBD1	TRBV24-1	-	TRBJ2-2	CATSPGQGNTGELFF	TGTGCCACCAGTCCGGGACAGGGCAACACCGGGGAGCTGTTTTTT
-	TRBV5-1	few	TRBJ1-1	CASSSTANTEAFF	TGCGCCAGCAGCTCGACAGCGAACACTGAAGCTTTCTTT
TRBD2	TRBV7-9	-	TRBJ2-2	CASSLWREYPGELFF	TGTGCCAGCAGCTTATGGCGGGAGTACCCCGGGGAGCTGTTTTTT
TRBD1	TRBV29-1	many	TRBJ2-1	CSADPWDRTYNEQFF	TGCAGCGCCGACCCGTGGGACAGAACCTACAATGAGCAGTTCTTC
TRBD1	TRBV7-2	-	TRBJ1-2	CASSLYNPGQHYGYTF	TGTGCCAGCAGCCTATACAACCCGGGACAGCACTATGGCTACACCTTC
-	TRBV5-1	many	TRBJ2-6	CASRGTGANVLTF	TGCGCCAGCAGAGGCACTGGGGCCAACGTCCTGACTTTC
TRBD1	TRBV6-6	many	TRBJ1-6	CASRVGPRSGQDNSPLHF	TGTGCCAGTAGGGTGGGTCCTCGTTCGGGACAGGATAATTCACCCCTCCACTTT
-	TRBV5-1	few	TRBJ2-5	CASSAGDRSETQYF	TGCGCCAGCAGCGCGGGTGACCGTTCGGAGACCCAGTACTTC
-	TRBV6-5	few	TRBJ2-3	CASSYFRGDTQYF	TGTGCCAGCAGTTATTTCAGGGGTGATACGCAGTATTTT
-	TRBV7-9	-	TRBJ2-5	CASSTSVETQYF	TGTGCCAGCAGTACCTCCGTGGAGACCCAGTACTTC
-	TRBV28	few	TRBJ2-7	CASRPSLLYEQYF	TGTGCCAGCAGGCCAAGCCTCCTCTACGAGCAGTACTTC
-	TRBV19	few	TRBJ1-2	CASRVREGRGYGYTF	TGTGCCAGTAGAGTAAGGGAGGGAAGAGGCTATGGCTACACCTTC
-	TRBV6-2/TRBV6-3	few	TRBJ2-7	CASHNNYEQYF	TGTGCCAGTCATAACAACTACGAGCAGTACTTC
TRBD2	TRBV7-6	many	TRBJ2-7	CASAGLANYEQYF	TGTGCCAGCGCGGGACTAGCAAACTACGAGCAGTACTTC
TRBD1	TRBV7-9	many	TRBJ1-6	CASSLDQGESSPLHF	TGTGCCAGCAGCTTAGATCAGGGGGAGAGTTCACCCCTCCACTTT
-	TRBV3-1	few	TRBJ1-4	CATTGDPATNEKLFF	TGTGCCACCACGGGGGACCCTGCAACTAATGAAAAACTGTTTTTT
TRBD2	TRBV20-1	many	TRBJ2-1	CSARGVAGAYNAQFF	TGCAGTGCTAGAGGGGTAGCGGGAGCCTACAATGCGCAGTTCTTC
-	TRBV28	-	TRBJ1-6	CASSSRGYNSPLHF	TGTGCCAGCAGTTCCCGAGGGTATAATTCACCCCTCCACTTT
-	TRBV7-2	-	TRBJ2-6	CASSPPRGGANVLTF	TGTGCCAGCAGCCCTCCTCGGGGAGGGGCCAACGTCCTGACTTTC
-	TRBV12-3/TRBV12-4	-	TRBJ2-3	CASRGRTDTQYF	TGTGCCAGTCGGGGCAGGACAGATACGCAGTATTTT